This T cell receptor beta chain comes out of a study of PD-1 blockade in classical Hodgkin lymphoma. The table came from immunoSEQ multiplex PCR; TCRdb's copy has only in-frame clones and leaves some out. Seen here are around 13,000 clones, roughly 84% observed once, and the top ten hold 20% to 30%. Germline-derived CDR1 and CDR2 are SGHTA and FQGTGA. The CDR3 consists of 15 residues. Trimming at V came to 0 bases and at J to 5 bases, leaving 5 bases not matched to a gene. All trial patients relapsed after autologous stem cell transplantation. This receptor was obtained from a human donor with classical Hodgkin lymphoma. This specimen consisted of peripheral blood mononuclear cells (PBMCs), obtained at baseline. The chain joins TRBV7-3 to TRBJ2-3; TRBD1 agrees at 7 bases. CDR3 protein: CASSLTGAGGDTQYF. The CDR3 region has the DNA TGTGCCAGCAGCTTAACCGGGGCAGGGGGAGATACGCAGTATTTT.